This T cell receptor beta chain was obtained from a study of blood T cell repertoires in COVID-19. Study overall: Sources were T cells, B-cell-depleted T cells, or PBMCs; the material itself was cDNA or gDNA.

Germline CDR1 is MNHEY and CDR2 is SVGAGI. CDR3 length: 14 residues. Trimming took off 10 bases at V and 2 bases at J, with 14 bases between the two ends. In the original analysis: For nucleated cells, counts were estimated from reference gene primer amplification. The protocol was immunoSEQ multiplex PCR, while the TCRdb copy is restricted to in-frame clones and leaves out a portion. The V and J calls and clone size are taken from that table; D and trimming were inferred from the DNA. The sample records about 310,000 clones, approximately 89% being singletons. This receptor was taken from a woman in her forties or fifties who had recovered from COVID-19. The chain combines TRBV6-5 with TRBJ2-2; TRBD2 is a possible D gene (6 bases). Material for sequencing was peripheral blood. CDR3 in DNA: TGTGCCACCTCCGGGACTGACAACACCGGGGAGCTGTTTTTT. This codes for CATSGTDNTGELFF.